Listed below are T cell receptor beta chains from one sample, sequenced in a study of control samples from healthy donors and cancer patients. Assay: immunoSEQ multiplex PCR; the TCRdb copy retains only in-frame clones and omits some. The sample lists 150,000 to 200,000 clones; roughly 90% were seen once. Material for sequencing was blood. These receptors were obtained from a woman aged 50 to 65 in good health. Each CDR3 is given with its conserved first and last residue.

j_gene,v_gene,CDR3aa
TRBJ1-2,TRBV2,CASNTRQINYGYTF
TRBJ1-6,TRBV7-2,CASSQVEASSYNSPLHF
TRBJ1-2,TRBV5-1,CASSLGQDYGYTF
TRBJ2-2,TRBV10-3,CAISEFAGAGTGELFF
TRBJ2-6,TRBV10-3,CAISELGDRLGGANVLTF
TRBJ1-2,TRBV10-3,CAISEFGQYYGYTF
TRBJ1-5,TRBV21-1,CASSFRWGGQGLLLGSNQPQHF
TRBJ2-1,TRBV13,CASSLYGSNNEQFF
TRBJ2-5,TRBV14,CASSPWTSGGGTQYF
TRBJ2-2,TRBV11-3,CASSLGQDSSTGELFF
TRBJ2-5,TRBV9,CASSAPSSGGETQYF
TRBJ1-4,TRBV5-1,CASSLATNEKLFF
TRBJ1-1,TRBV18,CASSLTRNTEAFF
TRBJ2-7,TRBV19,CASSTGQGVYEQYF
TRBJ2-7,TRBV19,CASSMGTPPSYEQYF
TRBJ1-2,TRBV24-1,CATSDPGQGIDGYTF
TRBJ2-3,TRBV6-2/TRBV6-3,CASSYNGRADTQYF
TRBJ2-2,TRBV4-3,CASSQEGRWTGELFF
TRBJ1-2,TRBV5-5,CASSLNTRGRFNYGYTF
TRBJ1-1,TRBV21-1,CASSKGAGSEAFF
TRBJ2-5,TRBV6-2/TRBV6-3,CASSFPGLVIEETQYF
TRBJ2-3,TRBV28,CASSLGAYTDTQYF
TRBJ1-1,TRBV29-1,CSARGVGTEAFF
TRBJ2-5,TRBV6-5,CASSYRGYEETQYF
TRBJ2-1,TRBV18,CASSPPPVEQFF
TRBJ1-3,TRBV5-1,CASSSRAVSGNTIYF
TRBJ2-2,TRBV4-1,CASSPREPGELFF
TRBJ1-4,TRBV18,CASSPPLHYWPFTGGKLFF
TRBJ2-7,TRBV5-4,CASSLYASTYEQYF
TRBJ2-7,TRBV7-2,CASSPLAGAYEQYF
TRBJ1-1,TRBV25-1,CASGAGADEAFF